This record concerns one T cell receptor (beta chain) sequence. Antigen unknown. Sequencing used immunoSEQ multiplex PCR; TCRdb keeps in-frame clones, though not all of them. This table has 60,000 to 80,000 clones, 70% to 90% appearing once. This entry comes from a study of OX40 agonist ivuxolimab in advanced cancers. Study overall: Those enrolled were about 82% male, with a mean age of 60 years and ages from roughly 23 to 79. Prior anti-PD-1, anti-PD-L1 or anti-CTLA-4 therapy did not bar entry, and more than 35% had some. The study, taken as a whole, reports: By week 6 at 0.1 to 3.0 mg/kg, blood CD4+ and CD8+ T cells had expanded clonally. Relative to CD4+ cells, CD8+ T cells on average had more expanded clones.

Germline V gives CDR1 SNHLY, CDR2 FYNNEI. Between the trimmed V and J ends, which lost 4 bases and 2 bases, there was a span of 8 bases. The CDR3 has 14 amino acids. The sequencing here drew on CD4+ or CD8+ T cells sorted from blood, taken in a trial of the OX40 agonist ivuxolimab. This chain uses TRBV2 with TRBJ2-2; possibly TRBD1 for D (6 bases). This clonotype was obtained from an adult with an advanced solid tumor such as melanoma, head and neck, liver or kidney cancer. The CDR3 reads CASSVDRNTGELFF. DNA for the CDR3: TGTGCCAGCAGTGTGGACAGAAACACCGGGGAGCTGTTTTTT.